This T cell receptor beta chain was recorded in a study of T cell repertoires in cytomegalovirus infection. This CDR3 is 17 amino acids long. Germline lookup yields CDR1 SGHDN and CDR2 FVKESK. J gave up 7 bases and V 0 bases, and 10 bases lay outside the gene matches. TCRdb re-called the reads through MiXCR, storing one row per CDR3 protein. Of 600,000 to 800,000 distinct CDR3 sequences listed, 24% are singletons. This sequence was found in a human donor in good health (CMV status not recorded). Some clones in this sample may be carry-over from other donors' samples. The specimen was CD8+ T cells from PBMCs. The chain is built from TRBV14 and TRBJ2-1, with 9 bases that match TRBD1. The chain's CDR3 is CASSQEYHGQGRNEQFF. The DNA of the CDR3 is TGTGCCAGCAGCCAAGAGTATCACGGACAGGGGAGGAATGAGCAGTTCTTC.